This is a list of T cell receptor beta chains from one sample in a study of blood T cell repertoires in COVID-19. The table came from immunoSEQ multiplex PCR; TCRdb's copy has only in-frame clones and leaves some out. Of 130,000 or so clones in the sample, roughly three quarters are singletons; the top ten hold less than 5%. Input material: peripheral blood. The receptors stem from a woman in her 70s with COVID-19, enrolled during active disease. Both conserved end residues are part of each CDR3. Each record gives: clone size, D gene, V gene, J gene, CDR3 DNA, CDR3 protein. A D gene is named only where the DNA matches it firmly. Some rows mark clone size as missing; the rest say once, few, many or name a class of expanded clone.

clone_size: -
d_call: TRBD2
v_call: TRBV15
j_call: TRBJ2-1
cdr3_nt: TGTGCCACCAGCAGCCGCATCCCGACTAGCGGGGGGGCCTTGGATGAGCAGTTCTTC
cdr3_aa: CATSSRIPTSGGALDEQFF

clone_size: -
d_call: TRBD1
v_call: TRBV5-5
j_call: TRBJ1-5
cdr3_nt: TGTGCCAGCAGAGTAACGACAGGGAGCGATCAGCCCCAGCATTTT
cdr3_aa: CASRVTTGSDQPQHF

clone_size: -
d_call: TRBD1
v_call: TRBV10-3
j_call: TRBJ2-4
cdr3_nt: TGTGCCATCAGTGGGGGACAGGGTGGGCCTCAGTACTTC
cdr3_aa: CAISGGQGGPQYF

clone_size: -
d_call: -
v_call: TRBV2
j_call: TRBJ1-5
cdr3_nt: TGTGCCAGCAGTATTGGACTGGAGAGCAATCAGCCCCAGCATTTT
cdr3_aa: CASSIGLESNQPQHF

clone_size: -
d_call: -
v_call: TRBV2
j_call: TRBJ1-2
cdr3_nt: TGTGCCAGCAGTGAAGCGCTGGCCGGGTCGGGTGGCTACACCTTC
cdr3_aa: CASSEALAGSGGYTF

clone_size: -
d_call: TRBD1
v_call: TRBV6-1
j_call: TRBJ1-1
cdr3_nt: TGTGCCAGCAGAGAAGCAGGGGGTGGCACTGAAGCTTTCTTT
cdr3_aa: CASREAGGGTEAFF

clone_size: -
d_call: -
v_call: TRBV6-5
j_call: TRBJ2-2
cdr3_nt: TGTGCCAGCAGTTACCTGGGACAAGCGAACACCGGGGAGCTGTTTTTT
cdr3_aa: CASSYLGQANTGELFF

clone_size: -
d_call: TRBD1
v_call: TRBV9
j_call: TRBJ1-2
cdr3_nt: TGTGCCAGCAGCGTACTGGACAGGGGGCTTTACGGCTACACCTTC
cdr3_aa: CASSVLDRGLYGYTF

clone_size: few
d_call: -
v_call: TRBV20-1
j_call: TRBJ2-7
cdr3_nt: TGCAGTGGCGCACAGGGAAACGAGCAGTACTTC
cdr3_aa: CSGAQGNEQYF

clone_size: -
d_call: -
v_call: TRBV6-5
j_call: TRBJ1-1
cdr3_nt: TGTGCCAGCAGCGCAGTAACCCCCGGAGGTACTGAAGCTTTCTTT
cdr3_aa: CASSAVTPGGTEAFF

clone_size: -
d_call: -
v_call: TRBV15
j_call: TRBJ2-4
cdr3_nt: TGTGCCACCAGCAAGGAGAGGGCAGCCAAAAACATTCAGTACTTC
cdr3_aa: CATSKERAAKNIQYF

clone_size: few
d_call: TRBD1
v_call: TRBV14
j_call: TRBJ1-4
cdr3_nt: TGTGCCAGCAGCCAAGGTAGACAGGGAATGTGGAAACTGTTTTTT
cdr3_aa: CASSQGRQGMWKLFF

clone_size: -
d_call: -
v_call: TRBV4-3
j_call: TRBJ1-1
cdr3_nt: TGCGCCAGCAGCTCCGTCAGGGCGAGGGAAGCTTTCTTT
cdr3_aa: CASSSVRAREAFF

clone_size: -
d_call: -
v_call: TRBV14
j_call: TRBJ1-2
cdr3_nt: TGTGCCAGCAGCCCCCTTGGGGGGGCGTCTGGCTACACCTTC
cdr3_aa: CASSPLGGASGYTF

clone_size: -
d_call: -
v_call: TRBV7-9
j_call: TRBJ1-1
cdr3_nt: TGTGCCAGCAGCCTACAGGGAATATCTGAAGCTTTCTTT
cdr3_aa: CASSLQGISEAFF

clone_size: -
d_call: TRBD1
v_call: TRBV3-1/TRBV3-2
j_call: TRBJ1-6
cdr3_nt: TGTGCCAGCAGACAGGGGACTTCACCCCTCCACTTT
cdr3_aa: CASRQGTSPLHF

clone_size: -
d_call: TRBD1
v_call: TRBV4-2
j_call: TRBJ1-2
cdr3_nt: TGTGCCAGCAGCCAAGGCCCACAGGGGGCTATTGGCTACACCTTC
cdr3_aa: CASSQGPQGAIGYTF

clone_size: once
d_call: TRBD1
v_call: TRBV5-6
j_call: TRBJ2-7
cdr3_nt: TGTGCCAGCAGCTTTTGGGACAGGGGCTACGAGCAGTACTTC
cdr3_aa: CASSFWDRGYEQYF

clone_size: -
d_call: -
v_call: TRBV2
j_call: TRBJ1-4
cdr3_nt: TGTGCCAGCAGTACCCCGGGGGCTAATGAAAAACTGTTTTTT
cdr3_aa: CASSTPGANEKLFF

clone_size: -
d_call: TRBD2
v_call: TRBV5-4
j_call: TRBJ2-1
cdr3_nt: TGTGCCAGCAGCTTGGAGGGGATAGCGGGGAGAAATGAGCAGTTCTTC
cdr3_aa: CASSLEGIAGRNEQFF

clone_size: -
d_call: TRBD2
v_call: TRBV3-1/TRBV3-2
j_call: TRBJ2-2
cdr3_nt: TGTGCCAGCAGGAAGGGACTAGCGGGGGTGGCCGGGGAGCTGTTTTTT
cdr3_aa: CASRKGLAGVAGELFF

clone_size: -
d_call: TRBD1
v_call: TRBV28
j_call: TRBJ2-7
cdr3_nt: TGTGCCAGCAGTCATATCGTCGGGACAGCCTCCTACGAGCAGTACTTC
cdr3_aa: CASSHIVGTASYEQYF

clone_size: -
d_call: -
v_call: TRBV5-4
j_call: TRBJ2-1
cdr3_nt: TGTGCCAGCAGCCCCGGAACGGGTAACAATGAGCAGTTCTTC
cdr3_aa: CASSPGTGNNEQFF

clone_size: -
d_call: TRBD1
v_call: TRBV7-3
j_call: TRBJ2-2
cdr3_nt: TGTGCCAGCAGCTCCGGGACAGGGAACACCGGGGAGCTGTTTTTT
cdr3_aa: CASSSGTGNTGELFF

clone_size: -
d_call: -
v_call: TRBV28
j_call: TRBJ1-6
cdr3_nt: TGTGCCAGCAGTTTTGGTCCAGGGGAGTCCCATAATTCACCCCTCCACTTT
cdr3_aa: CASSFGPGESHNSPLHF

clone_size: -
d_call: -
v_call: TRBV14
j_call: TRBJ1-1
cdr3_nt: TGTGCCAGCAGCCAAGGAACCGGACAATCAGCTTTCTTT
cdr3_aa: CASSQGTGQSAFF

clone_size: -
d_call: TRBD1
v_call: TRBV5-4
j_call: TRBJ1-2
cdr3_nt: TGTGCCAGCAGCTTGGGGGACAGGGAACTCTATGGCTACACCTTC
cdr3_aa: CASSLGDRELYGYTF

clone_size: -
d_call: -
v_call: TRBV11-3
j_call: TRBJ2-3
cdr3_nt: TGTGCCAGCAGCGGTGCGGGGTATACGCAGTATTTT
cdr3_aa: CASSGAGYTQYF

clone_size: -
d_call: -
v_call: TRBV2
j_call: TRBJ1-6
cdr3_nt: TGTGCCAGCACGGCCCTAGACAGCCTTAATTCACCCCTCCACTTT
cdr3_aa: CASTALDSLNSPLHF

clone_size: -
d_call: -
v_call: TRBV6-6
j_call: TRBJ1-5
cdr3_nt: TGTGCCAGCAGTTACTTGGGAGGTAATCAGCCCCAGCATTTT
cdr3_aa: CASSYLGGNQPQHF

clone_size: -
d_call: -
v_call: TRBV3-1/TRBV3-2
j_call: TRBJ1-2
cdr3_nt: TGTGCCAGCAGCCAAGATCCCGGGGGTAACTATGGCTACACCTTC
cdr3_aa: CASSQDPGGNYGYTF

clone_size: -
d_call: TRBD1
v_call: TRBV28
j_call: TRBJ2-7
cdr3_nt: TGTGCCAGCAGTGAACAGGGGGCATATACTTACGGGCAGTACTTC
cdr3_aa: CASSEQGAYTYGQYF

clone_size: -
d_call: -
v_call: TRBV29-1
j_call: TRBJ1-1
cdr3_nt: TGCAGCGTTGAGCCTACAGGAAACACTGAAGCTTTCTTT
cdr3_aa: CSVEPTGNTEAFF

clone_size: -
d_call: TRBD1
v_call: TRBV3-1/TRBV3-2
j_call: TRBJ1-2
cdr3_nt: TGTGCCAGCAGCCGGCCCTCAGGGGGTAGGGGCTACACCTTC
cdr3_aa: CASSRPSGGRGYTF

clone_size: few
d_call: -
v_call: TRBV5-4
j_call: TRBJ2-3
cdr3_nt: TGTGCCAGCAGCTTGTCCGCGGCTTTTACAGATACGCAGTATTTT
cdr3_aa: CASSLSAAFTDTQYF

clone_size: few
d_call: -
v_call: TRBV14
j_call: TRBJ1-1
cdr3_nt: TGTGCCAGCAGCCAAGAGCGGGCGAACACTGAAGCTTTCTTT
cdr3_aa: CASSQERANTEAFF

clone_size: -
d_call: -
v_call: TRBV4-1
j_call: TRBJ1-1
cdr3_nt: TGCGCCAGCAGCCAACTGGACAGCATGAACACTGAAGCTTTCTTT
cdr3_aa: CASSQLDSMNTEAFF

clone_size: -
d_call: TRBD1
v_call: TRBV7-2
j_call: TRBJ2-1
cdr3_nt: TGTGCCAGCAGCTTAGCTGTTGGGACAGAGTACAATGAGCAGTTCTTC
cdr3_aa: CASSLAVGTEYNEQFF

clone_size: -
d_call: -
v_call: TRBV6-2/TRBV6-3
j_call: TRBJ1-5
cdr3_nt: TGTGCCAGCAGTTACTCGACGTTCGGGGGGCAGCCCCAGCATTTT
cdr3_aa: CASSYSTFGGQPQHF

clone_size: -
d_call: -
v_call: TRBV29-1
j_call: TRBJ2-5
cdr3_nt: TGCAGCGTTGAGTTTAGCAGCATACAAGAGACCCAGTACTTC
cdr3_aa: CSVEFSSIQETQYF

clone_size: -
d_call: TRBD1
v_call: TRBV7-8
j_call: TRBJ1-2
cdr3_nt: TGTGCCAGCAGCCCAAAGGGGGCTTTTACTCCAAACAACTATGGCTACACCTTC
cdr3_aa: CASSPKGAFTPNNYGYTF

clone_size: -
d_call: -
v_call: TRBV29-1
j_call: TRBJ2-1
cdr3_nt: TGCAGCGCCACTGAAGGAGTCTACAATGAGCAGTTCTTC
cdr3_aa: CSATEGVYNEQFF

clone_size: -
d_call: TRBD1
v_call: TRBV5-1
j_call: TRBJ2-1
cdr3_nt: TGCGCCAGCAGCCTGCCCGGGACAGGGCCGGGTGAGCAGTTCTTC
cdr3_aa: CASSLPGTGPGEQFF

clone_size: -
d_call: -
v_call: TRBV5-4
j_call: TRBJ2-3
cdr3_nt: TGTGCCAGCAGCACCGGACAGACAGATACGCAGTATTTT
cdr3_aa: CASSTGQTDTQYF

clone_size: -
d_call: TRBD1
v_call: TRBV19
j_call: TRBJ2-6
cdr3_nt: TGTGCCGGAACAGGGGGGCCCTCTGGGGCCAACGTCCTGACTTTC
cdr3_aa: CAGTGGPSGANVLTF

clone_size: -
d_call: -
v_call: TRBV5-8
j_call: TRBJ2-3
cdr3_nt: TGTGCCAGCAGCGCAGGGGTTCGAGATACGCAGTATTTT
cdr3_aa: CASSAGVRDTQYF

clone_size: -
d_call: TRBD1
v_call: TRBV5-1
j_call: TRBJ2-3
cdr3_nt: TGCGCCAGCAGCTTGGGACAGGGGGGAGATACGCAGTATTTT
cdr3_aa: CASSLGQGGDTQYF

clone_size: -
d_call: TRBD1
v_call: TRBV5-1
j_call: TRBJ1-6
cdr3_nt: TGCGCCAGCAGCACACGGACAGGGCCTAATTCACCCCTCCACTTT
cdr3_aa: CASSTRTGPNSPLHF

clone_size: once
d_call: -
v_call: TRBV2
j_call: TRBJ1-1
cdr3_nt: TGTGCCAGCACTGCGGGCGGTTTCGGTGAAGCTTTCTTT
cdr3_aa: CASTAGGFGEAFF

clone_size: -
d_call: -
v_call: TRBV11-2
j_call: TRBJ1-2
cdr3_nt: TGTGCCAGCAGCTTAGATCTACAGATATTTAACTATGGCTACACCTTC
cdr3_aa: CASSLDLQIFNYGYTF

clone_size: -
d_call: -
v_call: TRBV7-9
j_call: TRBJ2-3
cdr3_nt: TGTGCCAGCAGCGCCCAGGGAACAGATACGCAGTATTTT
cdr3_aa: CASSAQGTDTQYF

clone_size: -
d_call: -
v_call: TRBV10-3
j_call: TRBJ1-3
cdr3_nt: TGTGCCATCAGTGACGCTGGACTAACGGAGGACACCATATATTTT
cdr3_aa: CAISDAGLTEDTIYF